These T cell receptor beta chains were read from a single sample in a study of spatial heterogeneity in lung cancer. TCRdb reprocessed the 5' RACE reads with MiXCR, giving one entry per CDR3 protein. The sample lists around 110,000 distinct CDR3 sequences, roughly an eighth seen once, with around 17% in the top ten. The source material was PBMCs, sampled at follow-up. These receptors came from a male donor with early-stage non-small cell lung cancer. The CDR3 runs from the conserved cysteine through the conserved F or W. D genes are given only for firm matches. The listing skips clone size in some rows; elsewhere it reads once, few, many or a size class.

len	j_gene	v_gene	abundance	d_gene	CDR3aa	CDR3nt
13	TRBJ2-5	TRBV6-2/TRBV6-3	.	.	CASSYSAVGTQYF	TGTGCCAGCAGTTACTCGGCGGTGGGGACCCAGTACTTC
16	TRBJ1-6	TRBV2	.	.	CASRAGTSSYNSPLHF	TGTGCCAGCAGGGCTGGGACGAGCTCCTATAATTCACCCCTCCACTTT
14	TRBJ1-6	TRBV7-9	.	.	CASSPQAENSPLHF	TGTGCCAGCAGCCCTCAGGCAGAGAATTCACCCCTCCACTTT
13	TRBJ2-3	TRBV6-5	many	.	CASSYTTGYTQYF	TGTGCCAGCAGTTACACCACAGGGTATACGCAGTATTTT
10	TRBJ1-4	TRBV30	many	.	CAWGNEKLFF	TGTGCCTGGGGTAATGAAAAACTGTTTTTT
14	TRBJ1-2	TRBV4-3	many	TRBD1	CASSQAYRGLGYTF	TGCGCCAGCAGCCAAGCCTACAGGGGACTTGGCTACACCTTC
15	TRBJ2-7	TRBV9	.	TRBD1	CASSPGTGMTYEQYF	TGTGCCAGCAGCCCCGGGACAGGGATGACCTACGAGCAGTACTTC
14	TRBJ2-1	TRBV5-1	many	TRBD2	CASSLGLANNEQFF	TGCGCCAGCAGCTTGGGACTAGCGAACAATGAGCAGTTCTTC
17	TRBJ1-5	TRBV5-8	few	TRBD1	CASQRRTGTGLNQPQHF	TGTGCCAGCCAAAGACGCACCGGGACAGGGCTCAATCAGCCCCAGCATTTT
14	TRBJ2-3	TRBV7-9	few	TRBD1	CASSSGQPTDTQYF	TGTGCCAGCAGCTCGGGACAGCCCACAGATACGCAGTATTTT
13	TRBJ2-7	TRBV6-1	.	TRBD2	CASTGHQAGEQYF	TGTGCCAGCACCGGACATCAAGCGGGGGAGCAGTACTTC
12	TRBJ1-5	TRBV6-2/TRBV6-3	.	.	CASKERRGPQHF	TGTGCCAGCAAAGAGAGACGCGGGCCCCAGCATTTT
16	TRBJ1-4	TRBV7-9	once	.	CASSGFPQGTGEKLFF	TGTGCCAGCAGCGGGTTTCCACAGGGCACTGGTGAAAAACTGTTTTTT
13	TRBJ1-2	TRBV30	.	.	CAWSVLFRAGYTF	TGTGCCTGGAGTGTACTCTTTCGGGCTGGCTACACCTTC
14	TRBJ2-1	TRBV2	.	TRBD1	CASRGDRDNNEQFF	TGTGCCAGCAGGGGGGACAGGGATAACAATGAGCAGTTCTTC
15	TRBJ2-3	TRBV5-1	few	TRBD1	CASSPRGLGTDTQYF	TGCGCCAGCAGCCCCAGGGGGCTTGGCACAGATACGCAGTATTTT
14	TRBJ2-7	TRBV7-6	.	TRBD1	CASSSDRVSYEQYF	TGTGCCAGCAGCTCGGACAGGGTGTCCTACGAGCAGTACTTC
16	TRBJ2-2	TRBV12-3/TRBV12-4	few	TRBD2	CASRPTSGGTTGELFF	TGTGCCAGCAGGCCTACTAGCGGGGGGACCACCGGGGAGCTGTTTTTT
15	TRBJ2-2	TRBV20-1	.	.	CSAPDGRGNTGELFF	TGCAGTGCACCAGACGGCAGGGGTAACACCGGGGAGCTGTTTTTT
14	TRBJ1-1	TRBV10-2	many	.	CASRDTLRVGEAFF	TGCGCCAGCCGGGACACGTTAAGAGTCGGGGAAGCTTTCTTT
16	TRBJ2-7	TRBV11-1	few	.	CASSREPGLRSGEQYF	TGTGCCAGCAGCCGAGAACCGGGACTTAGGTCCGGGGAGCAGTACTTC
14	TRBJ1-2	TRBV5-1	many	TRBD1	CASSLDRGNYGYTF	TGCGCCAGCAGCTTGGACAGGGGCAACTATGGCTACACCTTC
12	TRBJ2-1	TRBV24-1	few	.	CATSDQDVEQFF	TGTGCCACCAGTGACCAGGACGTAGAGCAGTTCTTC
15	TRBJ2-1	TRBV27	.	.	CASSLGGQRWNEQFF	TGTGCCAGCAGTTTAGGGGGACAAAGATGGAATGAGCAGTTCTTC
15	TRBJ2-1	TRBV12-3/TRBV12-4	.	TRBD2	CASSSKRGAYNEQFF	TGTGCCAGCAGTTCTAAGCGGGGGGCCTACAATGAGCAGTTCTTC
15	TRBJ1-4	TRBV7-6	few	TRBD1	CASSLGTGAAEKLFF	TGTGCCAGCAGCTTAGGGACAGGGGCGGCTGAAAAACTGTTTTTT
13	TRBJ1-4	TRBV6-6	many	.	CASRGSSAEKLFF	TGTGCCAGCCGGGGATCTTCTGCTGAAAAACTGTTTTTT
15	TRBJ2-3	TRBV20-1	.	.	CSPRGRGLSTDTQYF	TGCAGCCCTAGGGGGCGGGGACTAAGCACAGATACGCAGTATTTT
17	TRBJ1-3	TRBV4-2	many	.	CASSQDNVRTGGNTIYF	TGTGCCAGCAGCCAAGATAATGTTCGGACGGGTGGAAACACCATATATTTT
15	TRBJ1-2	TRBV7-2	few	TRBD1	CASSLAGTGSRGYTF	TGTGCCAGCAGCTTAGCCGGGACAGGGTCCCGTGGCTACACCTTC
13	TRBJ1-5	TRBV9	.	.	CASSTGTDQPQHF	TGTGCCAGCAGCACAGGGACTGATCAGCCCCAGCATTTT
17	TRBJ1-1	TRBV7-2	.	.	CASSLGRWYKTPTEAFF	TGTGCCAGCAGCTTAGGTCGGTGGTACAAAACCCCCACTGAAGCTTTCTTT
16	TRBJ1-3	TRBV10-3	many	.	CAISLSNPGSLGTIYF	TGTGCCATCAGCCTTTCGAATCCGGGTTCCTTAGGCACCATATATTTT
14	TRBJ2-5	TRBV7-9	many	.	CASSSQRPFETQYF	TGTGCCAGCAGCTCACAACGGCCTTTTGAGACCCAGTACTTC
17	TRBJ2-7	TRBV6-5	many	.	CASSYVPGRPGSYEQYF	TGTGCCAGCAGTTACGTCCCTGGGCGCCCGGGCAGCTACGAGCAGTACTTC
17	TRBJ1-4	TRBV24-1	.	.	CVTSDSGQWGTNEKLFF	TGTGTCACCAGTGATTCCGGGCAATGGGGGACTAATGAAAAACTGTTTTTT
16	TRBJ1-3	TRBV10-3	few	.	CAISELGGARRNTIYF	TGTGCCATCAGTGAACTCGGAGGGGCGAGGAGGAACACCATATATTTT
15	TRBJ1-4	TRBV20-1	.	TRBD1	CSARDTLGQGRKLFF	TGCAGTGCTAGAGACACGCTGGGACAGGGGAGAAAACTGTTTTTT
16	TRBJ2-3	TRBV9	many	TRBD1	CASSATGTGYTDTQYF	TGTGCCAGCAGCGCGACAGGGACAGGTTACACAGATACGCAGTATTTT
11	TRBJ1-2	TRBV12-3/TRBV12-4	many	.	CASSSSYGYTF	TGTGCCAGCAGTTCCTCCTATGGCTACACCTTC
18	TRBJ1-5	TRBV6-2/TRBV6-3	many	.	CASSYSRTRDVQKGPQHF	TGTGCCAGCAGTTACTCGAGAACCCGGGACGTTCAAAAGGGACCCCAGCATTTT
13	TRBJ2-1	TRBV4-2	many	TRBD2	CASSQDTGGPQFF	TGTGCCAGCAGCCAAGATACGGGGGGGCCGCAGTTCTTC
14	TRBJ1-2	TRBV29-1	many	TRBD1	CSVGDLTGGGGYTF	TGCAGCGTCGGCGATTTGACAGGGGGCGGCGGCTACACCTTC
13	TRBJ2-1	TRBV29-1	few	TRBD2	CSVAQTSPNEQFF	TGCAGCGTTGCCCAGACTAGCCCCAATGAGCAGTTCTTC
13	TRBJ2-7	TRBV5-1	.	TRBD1	CASSGTGYNEQYF	TGCGCCAGCAGCGGGACAGGGTACAACGAGCAGTACTTC
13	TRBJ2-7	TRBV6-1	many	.	CASLFGVGYEQYF	TGTGCCAGCTTGTTCGGGGTCGGGTACGAGCAGTACTTC